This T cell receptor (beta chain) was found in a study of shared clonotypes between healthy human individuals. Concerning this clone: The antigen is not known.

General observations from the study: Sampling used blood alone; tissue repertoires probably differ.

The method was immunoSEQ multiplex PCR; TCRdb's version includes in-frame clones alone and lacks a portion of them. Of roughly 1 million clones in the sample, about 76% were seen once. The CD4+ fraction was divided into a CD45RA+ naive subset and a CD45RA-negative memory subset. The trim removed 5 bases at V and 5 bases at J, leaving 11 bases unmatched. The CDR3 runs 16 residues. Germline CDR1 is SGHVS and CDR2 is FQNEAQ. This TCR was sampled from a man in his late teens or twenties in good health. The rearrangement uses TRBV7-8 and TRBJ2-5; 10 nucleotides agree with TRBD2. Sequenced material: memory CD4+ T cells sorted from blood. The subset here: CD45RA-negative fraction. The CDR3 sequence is CASSRSGGVLWETQYF. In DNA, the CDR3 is TGTGCCAGCAGCAGAAGCGGGGGGGTCCTTTGGGAGACCCAGTACTTC.